This T cell receptor (beta chain) was retrieved from a study of T cells after yellow fever vaccination. The sample holds a few counts of this clonotype. Its matching antigen is unknown. General study results and limits: Boosting was followed by the reappearance of most primary-vaccination clones (around 95% CD4, about 90% CD8).

TCRdb reprocessed the 5' RACE reads via MiXCR and lists one record per CDR3 protein. This table holds fewer than 500,000 distinct CDR3 sequences, about 19% found once. V lost 5 bases to trimming and J lost 0 bases; unmatched junction nucleotides: 5. CDR3 length: 15 amino acids. From germline, CDR1 is SGHRS and CDR2 YFSETQ. The source was PBMCs, collected before the yellow fever booster vaccination. The TCR sequence derives from a man younger than 35 who received the YFV17D yellow fever vaccine. The rearrangement uses TRBV5-1 and TRBJ2-5; the match to TRBD2 covers 9 bases. The CDR3 protein is CASSGAGGHQETQYF. DNA for the CDR3: TGCGCCAGCAGTGGAGCGGGGGGACACCAAGAGACCCAGTACTTC.